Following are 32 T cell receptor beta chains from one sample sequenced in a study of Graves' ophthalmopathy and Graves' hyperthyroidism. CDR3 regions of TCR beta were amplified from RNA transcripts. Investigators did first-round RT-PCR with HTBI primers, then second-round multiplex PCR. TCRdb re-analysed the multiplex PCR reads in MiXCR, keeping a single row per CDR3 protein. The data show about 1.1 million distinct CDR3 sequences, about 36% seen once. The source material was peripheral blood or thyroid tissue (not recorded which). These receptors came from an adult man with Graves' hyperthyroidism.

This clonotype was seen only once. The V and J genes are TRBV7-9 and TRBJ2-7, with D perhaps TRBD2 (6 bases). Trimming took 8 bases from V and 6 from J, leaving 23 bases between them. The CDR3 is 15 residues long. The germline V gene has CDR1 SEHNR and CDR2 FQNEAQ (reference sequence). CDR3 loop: CASGETGRNQPEQYF. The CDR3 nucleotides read TGTGCCAGCGGAGAAACGGGGAGGAATCAGCCCGAGCAGTACTTC.

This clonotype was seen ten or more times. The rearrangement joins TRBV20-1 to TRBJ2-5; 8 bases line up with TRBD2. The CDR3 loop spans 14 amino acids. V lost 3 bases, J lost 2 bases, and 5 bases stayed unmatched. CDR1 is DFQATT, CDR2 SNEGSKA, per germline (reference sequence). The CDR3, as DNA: TGCAGTGCTAGGCGGGGGGAGGCTCAAGAGACCCAGTACTTC. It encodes CSARRGEAQETQYF.

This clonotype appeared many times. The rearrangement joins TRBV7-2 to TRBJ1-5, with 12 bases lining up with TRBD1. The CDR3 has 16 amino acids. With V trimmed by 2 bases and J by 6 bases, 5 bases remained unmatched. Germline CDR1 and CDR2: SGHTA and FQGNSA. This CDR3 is CASSLWGQGAGQPQHF. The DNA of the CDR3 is TGTGCCAGCAGCTTATGGGGACAGGGGGCTGGTCAGCCCCAGCATTTT.

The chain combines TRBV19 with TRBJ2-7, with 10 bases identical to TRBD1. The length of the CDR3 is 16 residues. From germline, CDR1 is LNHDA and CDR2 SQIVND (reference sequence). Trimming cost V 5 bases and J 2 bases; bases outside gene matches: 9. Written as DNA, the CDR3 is TGTGCCAGTAGTGCCCGCTCCGGGACAGGGGCCTACGAGCAGTACTTC. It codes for CASSARSGTGAYEQYF.

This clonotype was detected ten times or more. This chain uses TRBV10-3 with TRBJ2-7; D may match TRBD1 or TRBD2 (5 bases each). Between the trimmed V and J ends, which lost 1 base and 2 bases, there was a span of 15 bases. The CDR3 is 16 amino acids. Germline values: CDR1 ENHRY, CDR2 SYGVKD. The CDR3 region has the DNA TGTGCCATCAGTGAGTTGGCCCCGCGAGGGGCCTACGAGCAGTACTTC. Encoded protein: CAISELAPRGAYEQYF.

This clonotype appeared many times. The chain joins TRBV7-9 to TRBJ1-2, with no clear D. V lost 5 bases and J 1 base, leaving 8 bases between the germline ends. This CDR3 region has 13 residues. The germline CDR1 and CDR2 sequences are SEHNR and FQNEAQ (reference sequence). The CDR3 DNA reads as TGTGCCAGCAGCACCGACATTAACTATGGCTACACCTTC. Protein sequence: CASSTDINYGYTF.

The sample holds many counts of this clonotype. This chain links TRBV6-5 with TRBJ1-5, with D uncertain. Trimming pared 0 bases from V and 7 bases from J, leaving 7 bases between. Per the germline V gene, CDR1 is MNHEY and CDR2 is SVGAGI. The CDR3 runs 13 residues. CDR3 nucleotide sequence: TGTGCCAGCAGTTACTCGAAGCGACAGCCCCAGCATTTT. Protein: CASSYSKRQPQHF.

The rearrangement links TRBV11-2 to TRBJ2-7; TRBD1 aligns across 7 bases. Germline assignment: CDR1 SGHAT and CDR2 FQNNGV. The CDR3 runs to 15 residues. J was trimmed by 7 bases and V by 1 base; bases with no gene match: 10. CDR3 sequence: CASSLGPTGAEEQYF. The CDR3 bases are TGTGCCAGCAGCTTAGGACCAACAGGGGCCGAGGAGCAGTACTTC.

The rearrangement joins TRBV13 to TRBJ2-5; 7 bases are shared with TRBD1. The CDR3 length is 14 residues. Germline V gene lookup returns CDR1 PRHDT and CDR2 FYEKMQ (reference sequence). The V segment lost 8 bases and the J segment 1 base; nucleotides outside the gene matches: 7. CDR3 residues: CASVTTGFQETQYF. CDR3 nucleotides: TGTGCCAGCGTCACGACAGGGTTCCAAGAGACCCAGTACTTC.

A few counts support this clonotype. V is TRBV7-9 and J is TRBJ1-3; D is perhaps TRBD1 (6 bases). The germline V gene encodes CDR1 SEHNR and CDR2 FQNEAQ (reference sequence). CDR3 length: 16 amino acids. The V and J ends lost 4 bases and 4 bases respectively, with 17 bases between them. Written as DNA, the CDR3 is TGTGCCAGCAGCTACGGGGGGGGGGCATTCGGAAACACCATATATTTT. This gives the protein CASSYGGGAFGNTIYF.

The CDR3 loop reads CASSANTGPYEQYF. The CDR3 DNA is TGTGCCAGCAGCGCGAACACGGGGCCATACGAGCAGTACTTC. The V and J genes are TRBV9 and TRBJ2-7, with D perhaps assigned TRBD1 or TRBD2 (5 bases each). Germline CDR1 and CDR2: SGDLS and YYNGEE. V dropped 3 bases and J dropped 4 bases, with 14 bases sitting between them. CDR3 length equals 14 residues.

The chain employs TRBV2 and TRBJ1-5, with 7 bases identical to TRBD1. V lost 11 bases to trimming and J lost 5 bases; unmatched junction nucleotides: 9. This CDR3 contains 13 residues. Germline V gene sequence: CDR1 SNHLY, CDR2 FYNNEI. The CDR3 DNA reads TGTGCCGAGGGGGCGTACGGTTATCAGCCCCAGCATTTT. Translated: CAEGAYGYQPQHF. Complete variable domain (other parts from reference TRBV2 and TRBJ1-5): EPEVTQTPSHQVTQMGQEVILRCVPISNHLYFYWYRQILGQKVEFLVSFYNNEISEKSEIFDDQFSVERPDGSNFTLKIRSTKLEDSAMYFCAEGAYGYQPQHFGDGTRLSIL.

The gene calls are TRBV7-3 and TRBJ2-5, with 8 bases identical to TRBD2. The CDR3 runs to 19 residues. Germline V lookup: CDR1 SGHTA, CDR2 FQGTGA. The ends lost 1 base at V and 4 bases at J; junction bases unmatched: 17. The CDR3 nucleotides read TGTGCCAGCAGCTTAAAACCCCTCGGGGTCGCGGGAGGAGGAGAGACCCAGTACTTC. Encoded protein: CASSLKPLGVAGGGETQYF.

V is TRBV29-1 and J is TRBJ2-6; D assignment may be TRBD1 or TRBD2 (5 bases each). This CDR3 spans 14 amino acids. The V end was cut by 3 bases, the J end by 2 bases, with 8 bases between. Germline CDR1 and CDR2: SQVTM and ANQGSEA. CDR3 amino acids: CSVDGAAGANVLTF. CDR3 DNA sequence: TGCAGCGTTGACGGGGCGGCTGGGGCCAACGTCCTGACTTTC.

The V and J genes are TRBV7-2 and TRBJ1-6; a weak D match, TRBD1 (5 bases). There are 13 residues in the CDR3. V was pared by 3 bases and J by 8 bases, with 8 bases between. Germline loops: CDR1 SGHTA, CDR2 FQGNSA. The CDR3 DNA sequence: TGTGCCAGCAGCTTGTCGGGGCATTCACCCCTCCACTTT. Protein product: CASSLSGHSPLHF.

The CDR3 DNA follows: TGTGCCACCAGTGAAGGGGGAACGCTTGACAATGAGCAGTTCTTC. This gives the protein CATSEGGTLDNEQFF. The chain is built from TRBV24-1 and TRBJ2-1, with D possibly matching TRBD1 (6 bases). Germline lookup yields CDR1 KGHDR and CDR2 SFDVKD. The CDR3 consists of 15 residues. V dropped 4 bases and J dropped 5 bases, with 14 bases sitting between them.

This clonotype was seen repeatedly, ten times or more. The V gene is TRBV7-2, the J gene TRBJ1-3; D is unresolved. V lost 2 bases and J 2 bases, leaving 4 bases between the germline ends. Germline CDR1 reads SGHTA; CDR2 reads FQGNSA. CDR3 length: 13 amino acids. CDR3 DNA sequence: TGTGCCAGCAGCTTAATAACTGGAAACACCATATATTTT. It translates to CASSLITGNTIYF.

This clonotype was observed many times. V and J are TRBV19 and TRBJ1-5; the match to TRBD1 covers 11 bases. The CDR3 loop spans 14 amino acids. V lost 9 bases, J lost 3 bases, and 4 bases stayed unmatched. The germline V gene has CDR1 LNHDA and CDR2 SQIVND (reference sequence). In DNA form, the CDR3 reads TGTGCCAGCAGGACAGGGGGCGACAATCAGCCCCAGCATTTT. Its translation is CASRTGGDNQPQHF.

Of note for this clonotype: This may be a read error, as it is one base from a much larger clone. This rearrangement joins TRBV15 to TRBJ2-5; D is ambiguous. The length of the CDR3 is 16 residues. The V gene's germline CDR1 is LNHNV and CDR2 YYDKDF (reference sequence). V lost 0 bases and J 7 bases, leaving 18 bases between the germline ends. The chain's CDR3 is CATSRDLRRPLGTQYF. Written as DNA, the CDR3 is TGTGCCACCAGCAGAGATCTCCGCCGGCCTTTGGGGACCCAGTACTTC.

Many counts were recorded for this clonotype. The DNA for the CDR3 is TGTGCCAGTAGTATTGGGTGGACACCAATGAACACTGAAGCTTTCTTT. This sequence encodes CASSIGWTPMNTEAFF. This chain joins TRBV19 and TRBJ1-1; maybe TRBD1 (5 bases). The CDR3 runs 16 residues. Trimming removed 3 bases at V and 0 bases at J, with 14 bases between. Germline V CDR1 and CDR2: LNHDA, SQIVND (reference sequence).

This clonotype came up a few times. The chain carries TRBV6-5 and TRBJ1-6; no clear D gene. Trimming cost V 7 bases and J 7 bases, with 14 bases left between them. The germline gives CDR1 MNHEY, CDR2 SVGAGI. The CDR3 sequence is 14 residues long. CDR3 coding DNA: TGTGCCAGCAAGGGAGGGCAGACGAATTCACCCCTCCACTTT. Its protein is CASKGGQTNSPLHF.

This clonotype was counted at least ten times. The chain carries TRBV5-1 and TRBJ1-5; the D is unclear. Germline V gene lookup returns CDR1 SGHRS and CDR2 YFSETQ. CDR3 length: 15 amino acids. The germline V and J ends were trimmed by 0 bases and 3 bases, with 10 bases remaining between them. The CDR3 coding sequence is TGCGCCAGCAGCTTGGATGGGGATACCAATCAGCCCCAGCATTTT. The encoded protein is CASSLDGDTNQPQHF.

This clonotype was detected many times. The CDR3 region has the DNA TGTGCCAGCAGTGAAGTAGGGAACGCCTACGAGCAGTACTTC. Protein sequence: CASSEVGNAYEQYF. The chain is built from TRBV2 and TRBJ2-7; unclear D gene. There are 14 residues in the CDR3. V was cut by 1 base and J by 2 bases, with 9 bases left in between. Looked up from germline, CDR1 is SNHLY and CDR2 is FYNNEI.

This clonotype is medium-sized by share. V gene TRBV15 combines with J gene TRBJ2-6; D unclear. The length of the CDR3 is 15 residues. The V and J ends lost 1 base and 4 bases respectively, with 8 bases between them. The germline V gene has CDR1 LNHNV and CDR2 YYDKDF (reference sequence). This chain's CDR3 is CATSRGEDGANVLTF. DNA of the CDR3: TGTGCCACCAGCAGAGGCGAGGACGGGGCCAACGTCCTGACTTTC.

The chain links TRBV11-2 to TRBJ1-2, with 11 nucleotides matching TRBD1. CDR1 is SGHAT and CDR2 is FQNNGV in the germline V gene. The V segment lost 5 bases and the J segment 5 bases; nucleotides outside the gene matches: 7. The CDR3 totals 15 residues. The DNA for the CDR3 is TGTGCCAGCAGCACGCCGGGACAGGGGGTTTATGGCTACACCTTC. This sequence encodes CASSTPGQGVYGYTF.

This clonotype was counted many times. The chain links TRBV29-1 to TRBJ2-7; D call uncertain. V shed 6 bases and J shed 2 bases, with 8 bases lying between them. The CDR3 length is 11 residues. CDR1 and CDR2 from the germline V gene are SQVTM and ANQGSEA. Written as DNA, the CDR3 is TGCAGCGTACGCATCACCTACGAGCAGTACTTC. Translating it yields CSVRITYEQYF.

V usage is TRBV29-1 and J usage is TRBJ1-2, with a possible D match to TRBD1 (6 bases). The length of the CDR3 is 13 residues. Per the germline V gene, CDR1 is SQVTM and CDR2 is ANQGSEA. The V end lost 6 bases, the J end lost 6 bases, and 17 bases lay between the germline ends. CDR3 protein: CSVKAGAGDGYTF. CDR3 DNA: TGCAGCGTAAAGGCGGGGGCAGGGGATGGCTACACCTTC. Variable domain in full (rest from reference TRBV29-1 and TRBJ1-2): SAVISQKPSRDICQRGTSLTIQCQVDSQVTMMFWYRQQPGQSLTLIATANQGSEATYESGFVIDKFPISRPNLTFSTLTVSNMSPEDSSIYLCSVKAGAGDGYTFGSGTRLTVV.

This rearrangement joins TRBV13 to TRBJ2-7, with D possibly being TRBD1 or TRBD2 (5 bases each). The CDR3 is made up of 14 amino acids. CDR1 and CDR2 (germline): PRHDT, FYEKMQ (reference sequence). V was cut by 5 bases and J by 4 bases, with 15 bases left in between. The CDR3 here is CASSPGRGLYEQYF. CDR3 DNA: TGTGCCAGCAGCCCGGGGCGCGGACTGTACGAGCAGTACTTC. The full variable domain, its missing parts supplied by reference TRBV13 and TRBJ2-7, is AAGVIQSPRHLIKEKRETATLKCYPIPRHDTVYWYQQGPGQDPQFLISFYEKMQSDKGSIPDRFSAQQFSDYHSELNMSSLELGDSALYFCASSPGRGLYEQYFGPGTRLTVT.

CDR3 region: CAISTLTYEQYF. For the CDR3, the DNA is TGTGCCATCAGCACCCTCACATACGAGCAGTACTTC. This sequence joins TRBV10-3 and TRBJ2-7; D unclear. Germline-derived CDR1 and CDR2 are ENHRY and SYGVKD. V gave up 6 bases and J gave up 4 bases, with 10 bases separating them. The CDR3 is 12 amino acids.

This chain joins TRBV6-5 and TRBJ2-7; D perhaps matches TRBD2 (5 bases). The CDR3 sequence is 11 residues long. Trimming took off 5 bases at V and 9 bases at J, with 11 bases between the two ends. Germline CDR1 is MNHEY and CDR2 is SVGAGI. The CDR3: CASSRDYWQYF. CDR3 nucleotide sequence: TGTGCCAGCAGTCGGGATTACTGGCAGTACTTC.

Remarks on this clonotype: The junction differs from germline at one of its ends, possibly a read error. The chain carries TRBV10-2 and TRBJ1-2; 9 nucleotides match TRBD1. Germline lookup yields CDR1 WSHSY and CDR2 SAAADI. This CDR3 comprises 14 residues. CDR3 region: CACSATGTGYGYTF. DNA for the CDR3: TGCGCCTGCAGTGCCACCGGGACAGGGTATGGCTACACCTTC.

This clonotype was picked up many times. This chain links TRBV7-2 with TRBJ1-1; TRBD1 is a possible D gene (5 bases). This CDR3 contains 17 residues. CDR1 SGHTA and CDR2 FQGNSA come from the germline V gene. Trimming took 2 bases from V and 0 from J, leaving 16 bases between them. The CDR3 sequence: CASSLQPSGLVNTEAFF. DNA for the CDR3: TGTGCCAGCAGCTTACAGCCCTCAGGGTTGGTGAACACTGAAGCTTTCTTT.